This entry lists 28 T cell receptor beta chains sequenced from one sample in a study of blood T cell repertoires in COVID-19. Clones were sequenced by immunoSEQ multiplex PCR, and TCRdb holds only the in-frame ones, with some missing. The table shows more than 250,000 clones, with around nine tenths occurring only once. Sample: PBMCs or T cells enriched from blood (not recorded which). The receptors stem from a middle-aged woman who had recovered from COVID-19.

The chain links TRBV24-1 to TRBJ2-2; TRBD1 is a possible D gene (6 bases). V gave up 0 bases and J gave up 4 bases, with 17 bases separating them. Germline assignment: CDR1 KGHDR and CDR2 SFDVKD. The CDR3 runs 18 residues. The CDR3 here is CATSDLWDTGDSTGELFF. The DNA of the CDR3 is TGTGCCACCAGTGATTTGTGGGACACTGGGGATAGCACCGGGGAGCTGTTTTTT.

The V call is TRBV4-1, the J call TRBJ2-1; a possible D gene is TRBD2 (6 bases). Germline CDR1 and CDR2: MGHRA and YSYEKL. V was pared by 0 bases and J by 9 bases, with 18 bases between. The CDR3 sequence is 16 residues long. CDR3 coding DNA: TGCGCCAGCAGCCAAGATGGGGCTAGCGTACGGAGTGAGCAGTTCTTC. This codes for CASSQDGASVRSEQFF.

V and J are TRBV28 and TRBJ2-5, with D possibly being TRBD2 (5 bases). V was clipped by 3 bases and J by 7 bases, with 12 bases between them. Germline assignment: CDR1 MDHEN and CDR2 SYDVKM. The CDR3 has 13 residues. The CDR3 protein is CASSLGESGTQYF. In DNA form, the CDR3 reads TGTGCCAGCAGTTTGGGAGAGAGCGGGACCCAGTACTTC.

The chain employs TRBV10-3 and TRBJ1-2; 12 nucleotides line up with TRBD1. The V and J ends lost 4 bases and 8 bases, in that order; junction bases with no gene match: 5. The CDR3 sequence is 14 residues long. Per germline, CDR1 ENHRY and CDR2 SYGVKD. CDR3 DNA sequence: TGTGCCATCAGTGCCGGGACAGGGGGCGAAGGCTACACCTTC. Its translation is CAISAGTGGEGYTF.

V is TRBV30 and J is TRBJ1-4; the match to TRBD1 covers 7 bases. Germline V gene lookup returns CDR1 GTSNPN and CDR2 SVGIG (reference sequence). The CDR3 contains 16 residues. Losses at the gene ends were 1 base for V and 5 bases for J; bases not matched to a gene: 10. CDR3: CAWSGPARGLNEKLFF. For the CDR3, the DNA is TGTGCCTGGAGTGGTCCCGCAAGGGGGCTCAATGAAAAACTGTTTTTT. The full variable domain, its missing parts supplied by reference TRBV30 and TRBJ1-4, is SQTIHQWPATLVQPVGSPLSLECTVEGTSNPNLYWYRQAAGRGLQLLFYSVGIGQISSEVPQNLSASRPQDRQFILSSKKLLLSDSGFYLCAWSGPARGLNEKLFFGSGTQLSVL.

The CDR3 DNA follows: TGTGCCAGCAGCTTAGCCAGAGCCAAAAACATTCAGTACTTC. This codes for CASSLARAKNIQYF. The chain recombines TRBV11-2 with TRBJ2-4; no firm D call. From germline, CDR1 is SGHAT and CDR2 FQNNGV. Trimming stripped 1 base from V and 0 bases from J, with 4 bases between. This CDR3 comprises 14 residues.

The chain employs TRBV19 and TRBJ1-2; D gene unclear. The germline gives CDR1 LNHDA, CDR2 SQIVND (reference sequence). Trimming took 4 bases from V and 8 from J, leaving 17 bases between them. This CDR3 comprises 14 residues. The CDR3 DNA is TGTGCCAGTAGTAAGGGAGGAGCGAACGGCGGCTACACCTTC. The encoded protein is CASSKGGANGGYTF.

The V call is TRBV7-9, the J call TRBJ2-3; D call uncertain. V was pared by 2 bases and J by 0 bases, with 9 bases between. Per germline, CDR1 SEHNR and CDR2 FQNEAQ (reference sequence). This CDR3 is built from 15 residues. The CDR3 nucleotides are TGTGCCAGCAGCTTATCTTCCGTGAGCACAGATACGCAGTATTTT. Protein product: CASSLSSVSTDTQYF.

The rearrangement links TRBV5-1 to TRBJ2-2, with 13 bases aligning to TRBD2. This CDR3 spans 16 amino acids. Per germline, CDR1 SGHRS and CDR2 YFSETQ. V was clipped by 3 bases and J by 7 bases; unmatched bases: 6. The CDR3 region has the DNA TGCGCCAGCAGCTCGGGACTAGCGGGGCCCAACGGGGAGCTGTTTTTT. It codes for CASSSGLAGPNGELFF.

This rearrangement joins TRBV30 to TRBJ1-2; D uncertain. CDR1 GTSNPN and CDR2 SVGIG come from the germline V gene (reference sequence). CDR3 size: 13 residues. The V gene lost 2 bases and the J gene lost 0 bases, with 7 bases spanning the gap. The CDR3 sequence is CAWSPSTNYGYTF. In nucleotides, the CDR3 is TGTGCCTGGAGTCCATCTACTAACTATGGCTACACCTTC.

The rearrangement uses TRBV30 and TRBJ1-4; no reliable D call. Germline loops: CDR1 GTSNPN, CDR2 SVGIG (reference sequence). The ends were cut back, 2 bases at V and 3 bases at J, with 7 bases in the middle. The CDR3 covers 13 residues. The CDR3 loop is CAWSRGPNEKLFF. The CDR3 DNA reads as TGTGCCTGGAGTAGAGGGCCTAATGAAAAACTGTTTTTT.

This chain links TRBV27 with TRBJ1-5, with D perhaps TRBD1 (5 bases). The CDR3 has 16 amino acids. The V end lost 6 bases, the J end lost 2 bases, and 17 bases lay between the germline ends. CDR1 and CDR2 from the germline V gene are MNHEY and SMNVEV (reference sequence). In DNA, the CDR3 is TGTGCCAGCAGACCCTTGGTGGGGGGAGGCAATCAGCCCCAGCATTTT. Translating it yields CASRPLVGGGNQPQHF.

This clone was picked up a small number of times. The chain is built from TRBV3-1 (or the pseudogene TRBV3-2) and TRBJ2-1; the D gene is possibly TRBD2 (6 bases). Germline V CDR1 and CDR2: LGHDT, YNNKEL (reference sequence). The CDR3 has 14 amino acids. Trimming shortened V by 0 bases and J by 7 bases, and 10 bases separated the two germline ends. The DNA of the CDR3 is TGTGCCAGCAGCCAAGAAGGCGGGAAAAATGAGCAGTTCTTC. Amino acid sequence: CASSQEGGKNEQFF.

The V gene is TRBV10-3, the J gene TRBJ1-6, with D possibly matching TRBD1 (6 bases). The germline V gene encodes CDR1 ENHRY and CDR2 SYGVKD. The CDR3 is 14 residues long. Trimming cost V 7 bases and J 5 bases, with 12 bases left between them. The CDR3 sequence: CAITPGQHNSPLHF. In DNA form, the CDR3 reads TGTGCCATCACACCGGGACAACATAATTCACCCCTCCACTTT.

The chain couples TRBV7-2 to TRBJ2-2; 7 nucleotides match TRBD2. The CDR3 contains 16 residues. V gave up 5 bases and J gave up 0 bases; unmatched junction bases: 6. From germline, CDR1 is SGHTA and CDR2 FQGNSA. The CDR3 DNA follows: TGTGCCAGCAGCCCCCTAGCGGTTTCGAACACCGGGGAGCTGTTTTTT. Its protein is CASSPLAVSNTGELFF.

The CDR3 here is CASSLATGTEETQYF. CDR3 DNA sequence: TGTGCCAGCAGCTTAGCGACAGGGACGGAGGAGACCCAGTACTTC. V usage is TRBV7-9 and J usage is TRBJ2-5; 7 bases are shared with TRBD1. Germline values: CDR1 SEHNR, CDR2 FQNEAQ (reference sequence). V gave up 0 bases and J gave up 5 bases; unmatched junction bases: 6. The CDR3 totals 15 residues.

J is TRBJ2-3 and V is TRBV18, with a weak D call TRBD1 (7 bases). Trimming shortened V by 10 bases and J by 0 bases, and 23 bases separated the two germline ends. The CDR3 loop spans 17 amino acids. Germline values: CDR1 KGHSH, CDR2 LQKENI. The CDR3 sequence is CATPSQAGQRSTDTQYF. The CDR3 DNA is TGTGCCACCCCCTCCCAGGCGGGACAGAGAAGCACAGATACGCAGTATTTT.

This rearrangement joins TRBV4-2 to TRBJ1-6; the match to TRBD1 covers 7 bases. This CDR3 contains 17 residues. With V trimmed by 0 bases and J by 10 bases, 12 bases remained unmatched. Germline V lookup: CDR1 LGHNA, CDR2 YNFKEQ. The CDR3 DNA follows: TGTGCCAGCAGCCAAGATCCCACAGGGGTTAGAAACTCACCCCTCCACTTT. Protein: CASSQDPTGVRNSPLHF.

Only one count was recorded for this clone. The rearrangement links TRBV15 to TRBJ1-1; D is uncertain. Germline CDR1 LNHNV, CDR2 YYDKDF (reference sequence). The CDR3 runs 15 residues. V lost 10 bases and J lost 1, with 19 bases in between. CDR3 nucleotide sequence: TGTGCCATCAAAATCAGATCGGGGTCGAACACTGAAGCTTTCTTT. Translating gives CAIKIRSGSNTEAFF.

V and J are TRBV4-1 and TRBJ1-2; tentatively, D is TRBD1 (5 bases). Between the trimmed V and J ends, which lost 1 base and 7 bases, there was a span of 13 bases. This CDR3 is built from 14 residues. Germline values: CDR1 MGHRA, CDR2 YSYEKL. In DNA form, the CDR3 reads TGCGCCAGCAGCCAAGCGGAAGGGGCCGGTGGCTACACCTTC. It specifies CASSQAEGAGGYTF.

The V call is TRBV11-1, the J call TRBJ2-7; 9 nucleotides match TRBD1. Unmatched junction bases numbered 9, after V lost 5 bases and J lost 4 bases. Germline CDR1 reads SGHAT; CDR2 reads FQDESV (reference sequence). CDR3 length equals 15 residues. In DNA, the CDR3 is TGTGCCAGCAGCCCCCCGGGACAGGGCGAGTACGAGCAGTACTTC. It yields the protein CASSPPGQGEYEQYF.

V usage is TRBV2 and J usage is TRBJ2-1, with 7 bases aligning to TRBD2. The germline gives CDR1 SNHLY, CDR2 FYNNEI. Trimming removed 5 bases from V and 3 bases from J; junction bases left unmatched: 7. The CDR3 sequence is 15 residues long. The CDR3 loop is CASSKLAPNYNEQFF. The CDR3 DNA is TGTGCCAGCAGTAAACTAGCGCCAAACTACAATGAGCAGTTCTTC.

The V call is TRBV19, the J call TRBJ2-2; perhaps TRBD1 as D (6 bases). Germline values: CDR1 LNHDA, CDR2 SQIVND (reference sequence). The CDR3 has 17 residues. V dropped 7 bases and J dropped 1 base, with 19 bases sitting between them. The CDR3 here is CASISPQGRWNTGELFF. As DNA, the CDR3 is TGTGCCAGTATCTCCCCTCAGGGGAGATGGAACACCGGGGAGCTGTTTTTT.

This chain uses TRBV18 with TRBJ2-3; 12 bases fit TRBD2. Germline V gene data show CDR1 as KGHSH and CDR2 as LQKENI. This CDR3 has 20 amino acids. Trimming at V came to 1 base and at J to 0 bases, leaving 11 bases not matched to a gene. The CDR3 protein is CASSPRGRTSGTRSTDTQYF. In DNA, the CDR3 is TGTGCCAGCTCACCACGAGGGCGGACTAGCGGGACCCGGAGCACAGATACGCAGTATTTT.

V is TRBV4-1 and J is TRBJ1-6, with 9 bases that match TRBD1. There are 15 residues in the CDR3. Germline V CDR1 and CDR2: MGHRA, YSYEKL. The trim removed 2 bases at V and 7 bases at J, leaving 3 bases unmatched. The DNA of the CDR3 is TGCGCCAGCAGCCAACGAACAGGGGGCAATTCACCCCTCCACTTT. Protein product: CASSQRTGGNSPLHF.

The genes are TRBV21-1 and TRBJ2-2; the D segment call TRBD2 is taken from the table without a DNA check. TRBV21-1 is recorded as a pseudogene. CDR3 length equals 22 residues. CDR3 region: CASSKKPETCPRLAKGSGELFF. The CDR3 nucleotides are TGTGCCAGCAGCAAAAAGCCCGAGACCTGCCCTCGACTAGCGAAAGGGTCCGGGGAGCTGTTTTTT.

This chain links TRBV5-6 with TRBJ2-2; TRBD1 is a possible D gene (6 bases). The CDR3 has 15 residues. CDR1 SGHDT and CDR2 YYEEEE come from the germline V gene. V was cut by 0 bases and J by 7 bases, with 13 bases left in between. The CDR3 DNA reads TGTGCCAGCAGCTTGGGGGGGACATTCGGCGGGGAGCTGTTTTTT. Amino acid sequence: CASSLGGTFGGELFF.

This clone was found a few times. V usage is TRBV30 and J usage is TRBJ1-2; D is possibly TRBD1 (5 bases). Trimming stripped 4 bases from V and 6 bases from J, with 15 bases between. The CDR3 is 13 amino acids. The germline V gene has CDR1 GTSNPN and CDR2 SVGIG (reference sequence). In nucleotides, the CDR3 is TGTGCCTGGACATTAGTGGCAGGGCATGGCTACACCTTC. Translation: CAWTLVAGHGYTF.